Each of the 18 T cell receptor beta chains below was sequenced from the same sample in a study of T cells in women clearing cervical HPV infection. Data came from immunoSEQ multiplex PCR; TCRdb stores just in-frame clones and leaves some out. The sample table includes about 30,000 clones. The material sequenced was blood buffy coat. These receptor sequences come from a woman aged 18 to 75 with a cervical HPV16 infection that either progressed to CIN3+ or cleared (not recorded which).

Comment on this clone: The read finishes 3 residues shy of the CDR3 end, and the germline J gene is used to complete it. The V and J genes are TRBV6-2 or TRBV6-3 and TRBJ2-2; 10 bases fit TRBD1. The germline V gene encodes CDR1 MNHEY and CDR2 SVGEGT. This CDR3 contains 15 residues. V shed 8 bases and J 5 bases; nucleotides not matched to a gene: 8. The covered CDR3 bases are TGTGCCAGCGGCCGCGACAGGGGGCGGACCGGGGAG. Protein product: CASGRDRGRTGE. The entire CDR3 is CASGRDRGRTGELFF.

About this clone itself: The read is 3 residues too short to cover the CDR3 end, so that end is filled in from the germline J gene. V gene TRBV5-1 combines with J gene TRBJ1-6; 10 bases are a match to TRBD1. CDR1 and CDR2 from the germline V gene are SGHRS and YFSETQ. This CDR3 comprises 15 residues. J lost 8 bases, V lost 4 bases, and 6 bases had no gene match. CDR3 DNA (partial): TGCGCCAGCAGCGCCACCGGGACAGGGGATTCACCC. Translating gives CASSATGTGDSP. The full CDR3 protein is CASSATGTGDSPLHF.

Comments on this clone: The CDR3 end is not reached by the read, which stops 3 residues before it; the germline J gene fills it in. This chain uses TRBV30 with TRBJ2-5; possibly TRBD2 for D (6 bases). The CDR3 consists of 18 residues. Germline CDR1 is GTSNPN and CDR2 is SVGIG (reference sequence). The V gene lost 4 bases and the J gene lost 3 bases, with 27 bases spanning the gap. The CDR3 spells CAWIPSGMGGPLKETQYF. The sequenced part of the CDR3 DNA is TGTGCCTGGATCCCTTCGGGTATGGGGGGACCCCTGAAAGAGACC.

With regard to this clone: The CDR3 extends 3 residues past the end of the read, so its final part is completed from the germline J gene. The rearrangement joins TRBV20-1 to TRBJ2-4, with 9 bases identical to TRBD2. This CDR3 spans 15 amino acids. Germline CDR1 DFQATT, CDR2 SNEGSKA (reference sequence). The junction had 5 bases not matched to a gene; V was cut back by 0 bases and J by 5 bases. The CDR3 loop is CSARDPGLAQNIQYF. The CDR3 DNA, read in part, is TGCAGTGCTAGAGATCCGGGACTAGCACAAAACATT.

Comment on this clone: The CDR3 end falls 3 residues outside the read, so it is completed with the germline J gene. V usage is TRBV20-1 and J usage is TRBJ1-2, with a possible D match to TRBD1 (6 bases). Trimming took 6 bases from V and 4 from J, leaving 18 bases between them. The germline CDR1 and CDR2 sequences are DFQATT and SNEGSKA (reference sequence). The CDR3 totals 14 residues. The CDR3 reads CSARTDLGRYGYTF. The CDR3 DNA, read in part, is TGCAGTGCCCGGACAGATTTAGGGCGCTATGGC.

Incomplete CDR3 DNA: TGTGCCAGTAGTATCCAACAGGAACGA. Translating gives CASSIQQER. The whole CDR3 sequence reads CASSIQQERAFF. V and J are TRBV19 and TRBJ1-1, with D perhaps TRBD1 (5 bases). The CDR3 goes on 3 residues after the read ends, and that part is filled in from the germline J gene. The germline CDR1 and CDR2 sequences are LNHDA and SQIVND (reference sequence). The CDR3 has 12 amino acids.

Details on this clone: The read falls 3 residues short of the CDR3 end, and the missing part is taken from the germline J gene. The V call is TRBV20-1, the J call TRBJ1-3; possibly TRBD1 for D (6 bases). V was cut by 4 bases and J by 7 bases, with 17 bases left in between. CDR1 DFQATT and CDR2 SNEGSKA come from the germline V gene (reference sequence). The CDR3 covers 14 residues. The sequenced part of the CDR3 DNA is TGCAGTGCTATAAGGGGGGGTAAGGGTAACACC. This translates into CSAIRGGKGNT. The CDR3, in full, reads CSAIRGGKGNTIYF.

Points on this clone: Read sequence stops 3 residues before the CDR3 end, and the germline J gene provides the missing end. The chain uses TRBV11-1 and TRBJ2-5, with D hard to call. Trimming stripped 5 bases from V and 5 bases from J, with 6 bases between. Germline-derived CDR1 and CDR2 are SGHAT and FQDESV (reference sequence). The length of the CDR3 is 11 residues. CDR3 in amino acids: CASSLGETQYF. Incomplete CDR3 DNA: TGTGCCAGCAGCCTCGGGGAGACC.

Regarding this clone: The sequence runs out 3 residues before the end of the CDR3; the remainder is reconstructed from the germline J gene. This chain connects TRBV28 to TRBJ2-7; 7 bases are shared with TRBD2. Germline CDR1 reads MDHEN; CDR2 reads SYDVKM. The CDR3 sequence is 16 residues long. With 3 bases clipped from V and 4 bases from J, the junction kept 12 bases outside the gene matches. The part of the CDR3 DNA that was read is TGTGCCAGCAGTTTCTCCCCCCAGGGAGGGCCTTACGAG. The encoded protein is CASSFSPQGGPYE. From start to end, the CDR3 is CASSFSPQGGPYEQYF.

Concerning this clone: The CDR3 extends 3 residues past the end of the read, so its final part is completed from the germline J gene. The chain employs TRBV12-3 or TRBV12-4 and TRBJ2-1; D gene ambiguous. V lost 7 bases, J lost 9 bases, and 22 bases lay in between. This CDR3 has 15 amino acids. The CDR3 bases that were read are TGTGCCAGCATGTACTTCCACGGTCCCCAAAGTGAG. This sequence encodes CASMYFHGPQSE. From start to end, the CDR3 is CASMYFHGPQSEQFF.

A word on this clone: The CDR3 goes on 3 residues after the read ends, and that part is filled in from the germline J gene. The V and J genes are TRBV6-2 or TRBV6-3 and TRBJ2-3; tentatively, D is TRBD2 (7 bases). Germline V gives CDR1 MNHEY, CDR2 SVGEGT. The V end was cut by 2 bases, the J end by 8 bases, with 14 bases between. The CDR3 runs 14 residues. CDR3: CASSYLAGARTQYF. CDR3 bases read: TGTGCCAGCAGTTACCTGGCGGGGGCACGTACG.

Points on this clone: The read ends 3 residues shy of where the CDR3 ends; the end is completed using the germline J gene. The chain couples TRBV6-4 to TRBJ1-6, with TRBD1 matching over 7 bases. V lost 8 bases to trimming and J lost 4 bases; unmatched junction nucleotides: 5. CDR3 length equals 14 residues. Looked up from germline, CDR1 is MRHNA and CDR2 is SNTAGT. The sequenced part of the CDR3 DNA is TGTGCCAGCCGCCGGGACAGTTATAATTCACCC. Protein sequence: CASRRDSYNSP. The whole CDR3 sequence reads CASRRDSYNSPLHF.

Comment on this clone: The read terminates 3 residues before the CDR3 end, so the remaining end is supplied by the germline J gene. The chain links TRBV6-2 or TRBV6-3 to TRBJ2-7; 8 bases agree with TRBD1. V lost 2 bases to trimming and J lost 1 base; unmatched junction nucleotides: 7. Germline values: CDR1 MNHEY, CDR2 SVGEGT. CDR3 length: 16 amino acids. The CDR3 protein is CASSYARTGNSYEQYF. The CDR3 bases that were read are TGTGCCAGCAGTTACGCCCGGACAGGGAATTCCTACGAG.

Notes on this clone: Read coverage stops 3 residues before the CDR3 terminus; the germline J gene supplies the remainder. The same CDR3 is also encoded by other DNA sequences in this sample. The chain employs TRBV7-2 and TRBJ2-1, with TRBD2 as a possible D gene (7 bases). The CDR3 covers 15 residues. V gave up 2 bases and J gave up 6 bases, with 14 bases separating them. The germline CDR1 and CDR2 sequences are SGHTA and FQGNSA. The CDR3 is CASSLFGGQSNEQFF. The CDR3 bases that were read are TGTGCCAGCAGCTTATTCGGGGGGCAGAGCAATGAG.

Turning to this clone: Read sequence stops 3 residues before the CDR3 end, and the germline J gene provides the missing end. This chain uses TRBV6-1 with TRBJ1-1; tentatively, D is TRBD1 (6 bases). The CDR3 loop spans 15 amino acids. V was clipped by 1 base and J by 4 bases, with 13 bases between them. Germline CDR1 and CDR2: MNHNS and SASEGT. Incomplete CDR3 DNA: TGTGCCAGCAGTGAAGGGCCAGGGGTCCCCACTGAA. It yields the protein CASSEGPGVPTE. The entire CDR3 protein is CASSEGPGVPTEAFF.

The CDR3 sequence: CASSIRPGTDIYEQYF. The sequenced part of the CDR3 DNA is TGTGCCAGTAGTATCCGCCCCGGGACAGATATCTACGAG. The V and J genes are TRBV19 and TRBJ2-7, with 7 bases identical to TRBD1. The sequenced fragment ends 3 residues before the CDR3 boundary, so the rest is inferred from the germline J gene. This CDR3 is 16 amino acids long. V lost 3 bases and J lost 3; bases outside the gene matches: 11. CDR1 is LNHDA and CDR2 is SQIVND in the germline V gene (reference sequence).

Points on this clone: The CDR3 end is not reached by the read, which stops 3 residues before it; the germline J gene fills it in. The rearrangement uses TRBV5-1 and TRBJ2-2; TRBD2 matches 7 bases. V was pared by 4 bases and J by 5 bases, with 11 bases of the junction left unmatched. Per the germline V gene, CDR1 is SGHRS and CDR2 is YFSETQ. CDR3 length: 16 amino acids. The CDR3 bases that were read are TGCGCCAGCAGCCGGCAAACTAGCGAGCAGACCGGGGAG. Amino acids: CASSRQTSEQTGE. The entire CDR3 sequence reads CASSRQTSEQTGELFF.

About this clone: Read data end 3 residues before the CDR3 end; the end is taken from the germline J gene. The rearrangement links TRBV11-2 to TRBJ2-2, with D unclear. The germline V gene encodes CDR1 SGHAT and CDR2 FQNNGV. The CDR3 is made up of 14 amino acids. V lost 3 bases and J 5 bases, leaving 10 bases between the germline ends. The sequenced CDR3 bases are TGTGCCAGCAGCTTCTACAGAACTACCGGGGAG. Amino acid sequence: CASSFYRTTGE. Given in full, the CDR3 is CASSFYRTTGELFF. Using reference TRBV11-2 and TRBJ2-2 for the parts outside the CDR3, the full variable domain is EAGVAQSPRYKIIEKRQSVAFWCNPISGHATLYWYQQILGQGPKLLIQFQNNGVVDDSQLPKDRFSAERLKGVDSTLKIQPAKLEDSAVYLCASSFYRTTGELFFGEGSRLTVL.